This T cell receptor (beta chain) derives from a study of cytomegalovirus exposure and HLA in healthy donors. V was clipped by 5 bases and J by 0 bases, with 11 bases between them. From germline, CDR1 is LNHDA and CDR2 SQIVND (reference sequence). The CDR3 covers 15 residues. The PCR had 60 Vbeta and 13 Jbeta primers. Using immunoSEQ multiplex PCR, the repertoire was profiled, and TCRdb retains in-frame clones only, with some absent. The sample records 90,000 to 120,000 clones, around 73% being singletons. This clone was picked up a small number of times. The chain is built from TRBV19 and TRBJ1-3; TRBD1 is a possible D gene (6 bases). Sequenced input: PBMCs. This receptor was obtained from a woman between 40 and 50 years old in good health and CMV-seronegative. The CDR3 nucleotides read TGTGCCAGTAGTCTCAGGGGCGGCTCTGGAAACACCATATATTTT. It translates to CASSLRGGSGNTIYF.